This T cell receptor (beta chain) was obtained from a study of cytotoxic CD8 clonotypes in ibrutinib-treated CLL. The CDR3 runs 15 residues. Trimming took off 4 bases at V and 4 bases at J, with 16 bases between the two ends. The germline CDR1 and CDR2 sequences are MNHNY and SVGAGI (reference sequence). Study outcomes and limitations: Few clonotypes were public, and these shrank or held steady under treatment. Against age-matched healthy donors, baseline clonality ran higher and tracked circulating CD8+ T-cell counts.

As regards this clone: The antigen is unknown.

The repertoire was sequenced with immunoSEQ multiplex PCR; TCRdb's copy has only in-frame clones and lacks some. Here the sample spans about 140,000 clones, approximately 75% being singletons. The specimen was PBMCs, collected after 12 months of ibrutinib treatment. This sequence joins TRBV6-6 and TRBJ1-2; possibly TRBD1 for D (6 bases). The receptor was isolated from a human donor with chronic lymphocytic leukemia. CDR3 region: CASSSSRTELYGYTF. CDR3 DNA: TGTGCCAGCAGTTCGTCTAGGACAGAGCTCTATGGCTACACCTTC.